This is a list of T cell receptor beta chains from one sample in a study of blood T cell repertoires in COVID-19. Sequencing used immunoSEQ multiplex PCR; TCRdb keeps in-frame clones, though not all of them. The table has under 100,000 clones, around 83% seen once. The sequenced sample consisted of peripheral blood. The receptors derive from a woman aged 55-75 years with acute or convalescent COVID-19. Each CDR3 is given with its conserved first and last residue. Fields, in order: CDR3 DNA, CDR3 protein, V gene, D gene, J gene, clone size. D genes are given only for firm matches. Expanded clones are given a class, and other clones once, few, many or no size at all.

DNA: TGTGCCAGCAGCCCTGGGGCGGGGGATCAGCCCCAGCATTTT
CDR3: CASSPGAGDQPQHF
V: TRBV5-6
D: -
J: TRBJ1-5
size: few

DNA: TGTGCCAGCAGCCCTCCCCGGGTGGGGGGTACCCAGTACTTC
CDR3: CASSPPRVGGTQYF
V: TRBV11-3
D: -
J: TRBJ2-5
size: -

DNA: TGTGCCAGCAGTTACCCTGGCACAGATACGCAGTATTTT
CDR3: CASSYPGTDTQYF
V: TRBV6-5
D: -
J: TRBJ2-3
size: -

DNA: TGTGCCAGTAGTCCGCAGGGGGCTAATTATAATTCACCCCTCCACTTT
CDR3: CASSPQGANYNSPLHF
V: TRBV19
D: TRBD1
J: TRBJ1-6
size: -

DNA: TGTGCCAGTAGTAAACCCCCCGCTGCTAGCGGGGGCGAGCAGTACTTC
CDR3: CASSKPPAASGGEQYF
V: TRBV19
D: TRBD2
J: TRBJ2-7
size: -

DNA: TGTGCCACCAGTGATACACGGGACTCACGCCTCTACAATGAGCAGTTCTTC
CDR3: CATSDTRDSRLYNEQFF
V: TRBV24-1
D: -
J: TRBJ2-1
size: -

DNA: TGTGCCAGCAGACTGCGACAGGGATCCACAGATACGCAGTATTTT
CDR3: CASRLRQGSTDTQYF
V: TRBV5-8
D: TRBD1
J: TRBJ2-3
size: -

DNA: TGTGCCAGCAGCCCATGGACAGGGGGCACAGATACGCAGTATTTT
CDR3: CASSPWTGGTDTQYF
V: TRBV3-1/TRBV3-2
D: TRBD1
J: TRBJ2-3
size: -

DNA: TGTGCCAGCAGCGCGCAGGGGCAGGGCTATGGCTACACCTTC
CDR3: CASSAQGQGYGYTF
V: TRBV5-4
D: -
J: TRBJ1-2
size: -

DNA: TGTGCCAGCAGCTTAAGAGGGAACGAGCAGTACTTC
CDR3: CASSLRGNEQYF
V: TRBV13
D: -
J: TRBJ2-7
size: -

DNA: TGTGCCAGTAGTATGCAACAGGGATCTGAAGCTTTCTTT
CDR3: CASSMQQGSEAFF
V: TRBV19
D: -
J: TRBJ1-1
size: few

DNA: TGTGCCATCAGTGAGGTAGGACAGGGACTCCTCTCTGGAAACACCATATATTTT
CDR3: CAISEVGQGLLSGNTIYF
V: TRBV10-3
D: TRBD1
J: TRBJ1-3
size: -

DNA: TGTGCCAGCAGTCTCGACAGCTACAATGAGCAGTTCTTC
CDR3: CASSLDSYNEQFF
V: TRBV6-5
D: -
J: TRBJ2-1
size: -

DNA: TGTGCCAGCAGCGTAGCTACAGGGTTTGCGGCTTTCTTT
CDR3: CASSVATGFAAFF
V: TRBV9
D: -
J: TRBJ1-1
size: -

DNA: TGCGCCAGCAGCCAGGGGGACAGCGACACTGAAGCTTTCTTT
CDR3: CASSQGDSDTEAFF
V: TRBV4-3
D: TRBD1
J: TRBJ1-1
size: few

DNA: TGTGCCAGCAGCCTATTCCGGCAGGGGAAGTGGGAGACCCAGTACTTC
CDR3: CASSLFRQGKWETQYF
V: TRBV5-7
D: -
J: TRBJ2-5
size: -

DNA: TGTGCCAGCAGCTTAGAACCGGGGTTCTCTGAAGCTTTCTTT
CDR3: CASSLEPGFSEAFF
V: TRBV13
D: -
J: TRBJ1-1
size: -

DNA: TGTGCCAGCAGCCCGGGACAGGGAGGGGAAAAACTGTTTTTT
CDR3: CASSPGQGGEKLFF
V: TRBV7-9
D: TRBD1
J: TRBJ1-4
size: -

DNA: TGTGCCAGCAGCTTAGGGACATCTACGGAAAAACTGTTTTTT
CDR3: CASSLGTSTEKLFF
V: TRBV11-3
D: -
J: TRBJ1-4
size: -

DNA: TGTGCCAGCAGCTTAGTTCTCCAGGGGATCTCTGGGGCCAACGTCCTGACTTTC
CDR3: CASSLVLQGISGANVLTF
V: TRBV7-8
D: -
J: TRBJ2-6
size: -

DNA: TGTGCCAGCAGTCTCACCGGGACAGGGTCCGGCTACACCTTC
CDR3: CASSLTGTGSGYTF
V: TRBV11-3
D: TRBD1
J: TRBJ1-2
size: -

DNA: TGTGCCAGCACCACAAGCGGGCGCGGGTACAATGAGCAGTTCTTC
CDR3: CASTTSGRGYNEQFF
V: TRBV3-1/TRBV3-2
D: -
J: TRBJ2-1
size: -

DNA: TGTGCCAGCAGCTTAGGTTTTAGCGGGAGTGTAGGGGAGCTGTTTTTT
CDR3: CASSLGFSGSVGELFF
V: TRBV7-2
D: TRBD2
J: TRBJ2-2
size: -

DNA: TGTGCCAGCAGTCCCGGACAGCCAAATGAAAAACTGTTTTTT
CDR3: CASSPGQPNEKLFF
V: TRBV27
D: -
J: TRBJ1-4
size: -

DNA: TGTGCCAGCAGTTACGATAATCGGAGCAATCAGCCCCAGCATTTT
CDR3: CASSYDNRSNQPQHF
V: TRBV6-2/TRBV6-3
D: -
J: TRBJ1-5
size: -

DNA: TGTGCCAGCAGCTATAGTACAGCATATGGCTACACCTTC
CDR3: CASSYSTAYGYTF
V: TRBV28
D: -
J: TRBJ1-2
size: -

DNA: TGTGCCTGGAGTGTAACAGGGGATTCACCCCTCCACTTT
CDR3: CAWSVTGDSPLHF
V: TRBV30
D: TRBD1
J: TRBJ1-6
size: -

DNA: TGTGCCTGGAGGGCGACAGGGGGCGGCACTGAAGCTTTCTTT
CDR3: CAWRATGGGTEAFF
V: TRBV30
D: TRBD1
J: TRBJ1-1
size: few

DNA: TGCGCCAGCCGACTCCCGACAGGGGGACAAGAGACCCAGTACTTC
CDR3: CASRLPTGGQETQYF
V: TRBV5-1
D: TRBD1
J: TRBJ2-5
size: -

DNA: TGCGCCAGCAGCTTGGCCCCTAGCGGGGGACTTATTGAGCAGTTCTTC
CDR3: CASSLAPSGGLIEQFF
V: TRBV5-1
D: TRBD2
J: TRBJ2-1
size: -

DNA: TGTGCTAGTGGTTTGGGGACCGGGGGTCCAGATACGCAGTATTTT
CDR3: CASGLGTGGPDTQYF
V: TRBV12-5
D: -
J: TRBJ2-3
size: -

DNA: TGTGCCAGCAGCTTCGGACTAGCACCCAACCCCTACGAGCAGTACTTC
CDR3: CASSFGLAPNPYEQYF
V: TRBV7-9
D: TRBD2
J: TRBJ2-7
size: -